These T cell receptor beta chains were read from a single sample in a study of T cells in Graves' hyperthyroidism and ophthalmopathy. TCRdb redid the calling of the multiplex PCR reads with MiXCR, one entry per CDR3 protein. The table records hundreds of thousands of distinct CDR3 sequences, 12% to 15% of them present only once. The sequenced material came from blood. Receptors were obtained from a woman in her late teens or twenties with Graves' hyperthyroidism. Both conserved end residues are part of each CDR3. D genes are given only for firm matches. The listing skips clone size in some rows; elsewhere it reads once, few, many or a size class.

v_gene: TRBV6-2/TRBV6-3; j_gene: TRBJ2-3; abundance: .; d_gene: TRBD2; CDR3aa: CASSRGGQSTDTQYF; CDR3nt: TGTGCCAGCAGTCGGGGAGGGCAAAGCACAGATACGCAGTATTTT
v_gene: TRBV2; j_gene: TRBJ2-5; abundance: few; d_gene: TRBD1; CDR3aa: CASRRQGPFQETQYF; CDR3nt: TGTGCCAGCAGAAGACAGGGTCCTTTCCAAGAGACCCAGTACTTC
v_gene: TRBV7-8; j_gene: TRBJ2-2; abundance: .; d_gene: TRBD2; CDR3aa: CASKWTSGPGELFF; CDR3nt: TGTGCCAGCAAGTGGACTAGCGGGCCCGGGGAGCTGTTTTTT
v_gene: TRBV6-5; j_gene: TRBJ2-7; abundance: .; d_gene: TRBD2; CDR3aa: CASSYSGVAGHYEQYF; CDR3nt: TGTGCCAGCAGTTACTCGGGGGTAGCGGGTCACTACGAGCAGTACTTC
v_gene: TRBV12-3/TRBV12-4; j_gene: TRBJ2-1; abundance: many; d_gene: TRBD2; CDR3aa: CASSPFSGGEQFF; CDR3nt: TGTGCCAGCAGCCCCTTTAGCGGGGGTGAGCAGTTCTTC
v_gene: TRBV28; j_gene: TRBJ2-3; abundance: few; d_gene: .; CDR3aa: CASSLLRGLSRDTQYF; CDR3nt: TGTGCCAGCAGTTTATTAAGAGGACTAAGTCGGGATACGCAGTATTTT
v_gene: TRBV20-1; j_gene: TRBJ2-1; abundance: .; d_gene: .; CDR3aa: CSAAPGPETNEQFF; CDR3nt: TGCAGTGCTGCTCCGGGACCAGAAACTAATGAGCAGTTCTTC
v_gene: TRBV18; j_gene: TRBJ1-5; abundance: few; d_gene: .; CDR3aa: CASSPEAGGVNQPQHF; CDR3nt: TGTGCCAGCTCTCCGGAGGCAGGCGGGGTGAATCAGCCCCAGCATTTT
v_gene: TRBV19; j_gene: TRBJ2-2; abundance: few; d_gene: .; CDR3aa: CASSISRYTGELFF; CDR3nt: TGTGCCAGTAGTATCTCCCGCTACACCGGGGAGCTGTTTTTT
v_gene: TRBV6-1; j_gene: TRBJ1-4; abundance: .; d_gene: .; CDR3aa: CASSRPNNEKLFF; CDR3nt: TGTGCCAGCAGTCGGCCTAATAATGAAAAACTGTTTTTT
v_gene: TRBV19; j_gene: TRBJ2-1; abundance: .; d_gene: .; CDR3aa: CASTLSGDSYNEQFF; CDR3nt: TGTGCCAGCACCCTATCCGGGGATTCCTACAATGAGCAGTTCTTC
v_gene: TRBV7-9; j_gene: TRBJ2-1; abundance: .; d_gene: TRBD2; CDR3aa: CASSFISGDYNEQFF; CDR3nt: TGTGCCAGCAGCTTTATTAGCGGGGATTACAATGAGCAGTTCTTC
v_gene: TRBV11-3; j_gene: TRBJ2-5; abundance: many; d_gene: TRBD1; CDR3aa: CASRPTGVETQYF; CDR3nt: TGTGCCAGCAGGCCTACAGGGGTGGAGACCCAGTACTTC
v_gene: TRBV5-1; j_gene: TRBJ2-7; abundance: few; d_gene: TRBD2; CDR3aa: CASSLGTSGRAEQYF; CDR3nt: TGCGCCAGCAGCTTGGGGACTAGCGGGAGGGCCGAGCAGTACTTC
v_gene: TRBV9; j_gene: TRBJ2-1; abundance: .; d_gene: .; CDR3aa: CASSAPPPRSSYNEQFF; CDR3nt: TGTGCCAGCAGCGCCCCACCCCCGAGGAGTTCCTACAATGAGCAGTTCTTC
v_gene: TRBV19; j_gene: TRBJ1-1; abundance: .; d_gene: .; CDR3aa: CASSMGSFGRGTEAFF; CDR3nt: TGTGCCAGTAGTATGGGGTCATTCGGTCGTGGCACTGAAGCTTTCTTT
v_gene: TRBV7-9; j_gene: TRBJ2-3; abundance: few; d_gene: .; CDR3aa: CASSLELPLVDTQYF; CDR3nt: TGTGCCAGCAGCTTAGAGTTGCCCCTGGTAGATACGCAGTATTTT
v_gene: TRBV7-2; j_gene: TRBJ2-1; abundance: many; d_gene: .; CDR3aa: CASSLLLIYNEQFF; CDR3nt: TGTGCCAGCAGCTTATTGCTGATCTACAATGAGCAGTTCTTC
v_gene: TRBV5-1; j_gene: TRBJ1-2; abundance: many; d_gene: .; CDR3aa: CASSYGGPESYGYTF; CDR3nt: TGCGCCAGCAGCTATGGGGGGCCGGAGAGCTATGGCTACACCTTC
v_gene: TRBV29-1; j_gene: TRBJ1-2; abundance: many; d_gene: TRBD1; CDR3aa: CSVDEGARGYTF; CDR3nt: TGCAGCGTTGATGAGGGGGCGCGAGGCTACACCTTC
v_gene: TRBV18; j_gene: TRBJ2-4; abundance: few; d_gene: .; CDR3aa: CASSPEIAKNIQYF; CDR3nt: TGTGCCAGCTCACCGGAGATAGCCAAAAACATTCAGTACTTC
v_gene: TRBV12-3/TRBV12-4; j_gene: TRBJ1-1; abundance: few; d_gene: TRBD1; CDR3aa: CASRPGQGLNTEAFF; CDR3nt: TGTGCCAGCAGGCCGGGACAGGGGCTGAACACTGAAGCTTTCTTT
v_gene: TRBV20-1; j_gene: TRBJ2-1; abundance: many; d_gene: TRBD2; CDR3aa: CSATGTSGGNEQFF; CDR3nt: TGCAGTGCAACCGGGACTAGCGGGGGGAATGAGCAGTTCTTC
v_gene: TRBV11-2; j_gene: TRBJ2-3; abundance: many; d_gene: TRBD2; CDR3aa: CASSSPTAGGPVGGTDTQYF; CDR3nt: TGTGCCAGCAGCTCCCCTACAGCGGGAGGACCGGTTGGGGGGACAGATACGCAGTATTTT
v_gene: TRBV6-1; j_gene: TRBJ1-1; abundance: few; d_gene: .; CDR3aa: CASSPVGVGAFF; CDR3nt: TGTGCCAGCAGTCCAGTTGGGGTCGGGGCTTTCTTT
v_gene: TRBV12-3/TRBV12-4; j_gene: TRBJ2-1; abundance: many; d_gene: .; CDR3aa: CASSLWSYNEQFF; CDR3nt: TGTGCCAGCAGTTTATGGTCATACAATGAGCAGTTCTTC
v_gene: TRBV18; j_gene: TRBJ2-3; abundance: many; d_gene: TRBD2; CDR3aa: CASSQEAGALADTQYF; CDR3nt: TGTGCCAGCTCACAAGAAGCGGGAGCCCTGGCAGATACGCAGTATTTT
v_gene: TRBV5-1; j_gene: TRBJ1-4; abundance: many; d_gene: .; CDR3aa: CASSLEGYEKLFF; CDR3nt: TGCGCCAGCAGCCTCGAGGGATATGAAAAACTGTTTTTT
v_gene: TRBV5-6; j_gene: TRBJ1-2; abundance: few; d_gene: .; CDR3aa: CASSSDPQGQGGYTF; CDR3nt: TGTGCCAGCAGCTCAGACCCACAGGGACAAGGCGGCTACACCTTC
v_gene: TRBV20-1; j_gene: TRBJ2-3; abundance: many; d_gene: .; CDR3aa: CSARGNGGASTDTQYF; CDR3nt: TGCAGTGCTAGAGGGAATGGGGGAGCTAGCACAGATACGCAGTATTTT
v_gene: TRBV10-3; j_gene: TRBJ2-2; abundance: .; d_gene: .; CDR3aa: CAIRGRLSANTGELFF; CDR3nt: TGTGCCATCAGAGGCCGACTAAGCGCGAACACCGGGGAGCTGTTTTTT
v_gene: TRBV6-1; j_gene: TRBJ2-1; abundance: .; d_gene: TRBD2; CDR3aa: CASRTVGLADNNEQFF; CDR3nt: TGTGCCAGCAGGACCGTGGGACTAGCGGATAACAATGAGCAGTTCTTC
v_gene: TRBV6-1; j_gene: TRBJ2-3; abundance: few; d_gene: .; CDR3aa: CASKEIIGADTQYF; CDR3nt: TGTGCCAGCAAGGAGATAATAGGGGCAGATACGCAGTATTTT
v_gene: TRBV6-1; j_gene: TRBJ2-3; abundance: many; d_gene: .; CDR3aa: CASSYSSDTQYF; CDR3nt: TGTGCCAGCAGTTACTCCTCAGATACGCAGTATTTT
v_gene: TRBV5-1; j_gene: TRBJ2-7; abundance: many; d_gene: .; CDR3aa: CASSSTGLKGFSYEQYF; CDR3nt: TGCGCCAGCAGCTCCACAGGACTTAAAGGATTCTCCTACGAGCAGTACTTC